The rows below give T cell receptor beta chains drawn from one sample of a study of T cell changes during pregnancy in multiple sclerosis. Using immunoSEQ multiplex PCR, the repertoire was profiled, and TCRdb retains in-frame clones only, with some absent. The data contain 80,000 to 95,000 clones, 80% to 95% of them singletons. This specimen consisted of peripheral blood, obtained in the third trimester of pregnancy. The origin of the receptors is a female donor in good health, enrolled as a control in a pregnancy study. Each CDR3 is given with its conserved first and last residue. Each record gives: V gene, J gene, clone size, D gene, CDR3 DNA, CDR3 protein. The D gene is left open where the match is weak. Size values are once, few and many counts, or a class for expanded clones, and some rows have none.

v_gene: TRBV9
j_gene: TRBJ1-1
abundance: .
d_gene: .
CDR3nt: TGTGCCAGCAGCGTAAGTGGGCGCTTGAACACTGAAGCTTTCTTT
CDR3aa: CASSVSGRLNTEAFF

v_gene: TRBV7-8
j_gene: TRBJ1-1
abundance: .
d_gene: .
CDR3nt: TGTGCCAGCAGCTTAGAAACCACTTTTATCACTGAAGCTTTCTTT
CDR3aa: CASSLETTFITEAFF

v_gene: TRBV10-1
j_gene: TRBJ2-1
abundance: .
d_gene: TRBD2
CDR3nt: TGCGCCCCCCCCCTACGGGGACTAGCGGGAGTAGGGGAGCAGTTCTTC
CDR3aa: CAPPLRGLAGVGEQFF

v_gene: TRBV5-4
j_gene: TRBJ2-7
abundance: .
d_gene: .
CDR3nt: TGTGCCAGCAGCTTGGCAGGGGTTAAGTCCTACGAGCAGTACTTC
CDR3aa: CASSLAGVKSYEQYF

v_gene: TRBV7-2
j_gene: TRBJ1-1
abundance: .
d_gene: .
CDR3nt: TGTGCCAGCAGCTTCGAGCTGAACACTGAAGCTTTCTTT
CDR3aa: CASSFELNTEAFF

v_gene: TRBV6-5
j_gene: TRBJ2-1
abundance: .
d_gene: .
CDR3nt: TGTGCCAGCAGTCACCAACCGGACAATGAGCAGTTCTTC
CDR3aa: CASSHQPDNEQFF

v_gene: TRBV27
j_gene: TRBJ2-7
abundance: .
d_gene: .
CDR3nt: TGTGCCAGCACCCCTTCGTCAGGACTACTCGCCTACGAGCAGTACTTC
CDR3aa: CASTPSSGLLAYEQYF

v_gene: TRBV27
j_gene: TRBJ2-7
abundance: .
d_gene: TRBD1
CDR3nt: TGTGCCAGCAGTTTATCGGCCGGGACAGGGAGACACGAGCAGTACTTC
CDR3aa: CASSLSAGTGRHEQYF

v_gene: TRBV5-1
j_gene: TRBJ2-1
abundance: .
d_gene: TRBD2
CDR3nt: TGCGCCAGCATAGGACTAGCGGGAGGCCGTGATGAGCAGTTCTTC
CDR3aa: CASIGLAGGRDEQFF

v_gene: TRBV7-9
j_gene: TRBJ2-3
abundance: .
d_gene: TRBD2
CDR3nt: TGTGCCAGCAGCTTCCGGGAGGGATCAGATACGCAGTATTTT
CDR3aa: CASSFREGSDTQYF

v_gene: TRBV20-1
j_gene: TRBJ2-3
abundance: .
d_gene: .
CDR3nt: TGCAGTGCTCTTAACACATATACGCAGTATTTT
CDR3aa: CSALNTYTQYF

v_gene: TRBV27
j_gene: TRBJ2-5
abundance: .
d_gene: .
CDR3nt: TGTGCCAGCAGCCTGGAGGAGACCCAGTACTTC
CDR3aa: CASSLEETQYF

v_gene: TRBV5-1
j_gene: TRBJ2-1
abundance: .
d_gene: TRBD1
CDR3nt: TGCGCCAGCAGCACCGGGACAGGGGGGGTAAGGCAGTTCTTC
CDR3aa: CASSTGTGGVRQFF

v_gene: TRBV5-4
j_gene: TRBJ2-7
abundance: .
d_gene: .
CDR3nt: TGTGCCAGCAGCTTGGATGAACTCCCGCAGTACTTC
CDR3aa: CASSLDELPQYF

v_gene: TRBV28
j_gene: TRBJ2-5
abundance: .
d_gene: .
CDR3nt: TGTGCCAGCAGTTCCCCCGGACTTGGAGAGACCCAGTACTTC
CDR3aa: CASSSPGLGETQYF

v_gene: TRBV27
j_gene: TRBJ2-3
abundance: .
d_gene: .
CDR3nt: TGTGCCAGCAGAATCCAGTTCTCTAGCACAGATACGCAGTATTTT
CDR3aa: CASRIQFSSTDTQYF

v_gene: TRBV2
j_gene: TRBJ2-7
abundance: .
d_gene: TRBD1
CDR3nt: TGTGCCAGCAGCCAAGGACAGGGGGTCTACGAGCAGTACTTC
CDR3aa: CASSQGQGVYEQYF

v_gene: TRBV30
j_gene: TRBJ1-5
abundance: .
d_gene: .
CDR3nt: TGTGCCTGGAACACTCACGGGGTCCTCGATCAGCCCCAGCATTTT
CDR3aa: CAWNTHGVLDQPQHF

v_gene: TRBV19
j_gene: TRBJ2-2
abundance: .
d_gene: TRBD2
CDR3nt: TGTGCCAGTAGCAACACGATTAGCGGGAGAGGGAACACCGGGGAGCTGTTTTTT
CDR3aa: CASSNTISGRGNTGELFF

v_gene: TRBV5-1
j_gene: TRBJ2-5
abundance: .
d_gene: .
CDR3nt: TGCGCCAGCAGCCAGGACAGTCGGAGGGAGACCCAGTACTTC
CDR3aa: CASSQDSRRETQYF

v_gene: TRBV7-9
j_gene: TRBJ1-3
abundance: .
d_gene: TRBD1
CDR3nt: TGTGCCAGCAGCTTGGACAGGGTGGGAGGAAACACCATATATTTT
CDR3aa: CASSLDRVGGNTIYF

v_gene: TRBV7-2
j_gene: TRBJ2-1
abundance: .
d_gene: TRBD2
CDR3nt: TGTGCCAGCAGCTTAGCCTCTAGCGGAGGCTCAAGTCGGCAGTTCTTC
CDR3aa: CASSLASSGGSSRQFF

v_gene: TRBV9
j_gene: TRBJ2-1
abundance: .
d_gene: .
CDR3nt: TGTGCCAGCAGCGTAGAGTGGATAGCAGGGGGGTACAATGAGCAGTTCTTC
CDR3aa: CASSVEWIAGGYNEQFF

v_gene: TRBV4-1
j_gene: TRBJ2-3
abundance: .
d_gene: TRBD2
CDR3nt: TGCGCCAGCAGCCAAGATGGACTAGCGGGTAGCACAGATACGCAGTATTTT
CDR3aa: CASSQDGLAGSTDTQYF

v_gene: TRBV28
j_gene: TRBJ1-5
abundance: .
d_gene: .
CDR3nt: TGTGCCAGCAGCCCGGGACACTTAGGTGTTCAGCCCCAGCATTTT
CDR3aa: CASSPGHLGVQPQHF

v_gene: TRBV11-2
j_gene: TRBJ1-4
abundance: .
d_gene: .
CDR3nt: TGTGCCAGCAGCTCATACTCTAATGAAAAACTGTTTTTT
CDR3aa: CASSSYSNEKLFF

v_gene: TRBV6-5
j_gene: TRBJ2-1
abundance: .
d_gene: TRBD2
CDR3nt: TGTGCCAGCAGCTGGGAGAGCGGGAGAGGTGAGCAGTTCTTC
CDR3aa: CASSWESGRGEQFF

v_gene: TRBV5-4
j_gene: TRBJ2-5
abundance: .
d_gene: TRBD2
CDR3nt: TGTGCCAGCAGTTTGGGACTAGAAGAGACCCAGTACTTC
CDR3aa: CASSLGLEETQYF

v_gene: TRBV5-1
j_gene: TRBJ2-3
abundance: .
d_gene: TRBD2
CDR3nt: TGCGCCAGCAGCTTGGGGGAGACTAGCAGAGGCACAGATACGCAGTATTTT
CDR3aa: CASSLGETSRGTDTQYF

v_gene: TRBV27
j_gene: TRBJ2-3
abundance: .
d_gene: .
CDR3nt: TGTGCCAGCAGTTTAGAACAGCCAGGTCCAGATACGCAGTATTTT
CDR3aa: CASSLEQPGPDTQYF

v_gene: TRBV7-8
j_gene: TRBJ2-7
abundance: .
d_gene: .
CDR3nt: TGTGCCAGCAGCTTTAGCGTCCGCTCCTACGAGCAGTACTTC
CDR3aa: CASSFSVRSYEQYF

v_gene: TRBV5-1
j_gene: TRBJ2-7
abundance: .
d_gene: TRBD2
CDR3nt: TGCGCCAGCAGTCTGGCTAGCGGGGCCTACGAGCAGTACTTC
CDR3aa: CASSLASGAYEQYF

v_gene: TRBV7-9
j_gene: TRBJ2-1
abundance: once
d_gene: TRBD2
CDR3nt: TGTGCCAGCAGCTCGTCCGGGACTAGGGTATACAATGAGCAGTTCTTC
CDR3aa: CASSSSGTRVYNEQFF

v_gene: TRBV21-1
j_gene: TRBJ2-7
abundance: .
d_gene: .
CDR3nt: TGTGCCAGGAATAGTTCGGGACATCTCTTTTACGAGCAGTACTTC
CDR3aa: CARNSSGHLFYEQYF

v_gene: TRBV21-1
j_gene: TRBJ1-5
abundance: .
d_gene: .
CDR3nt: TGTGCCAGCAGCAAAGAATTCAGCGGGACCCTAATAACTCCCCAGCATTTT
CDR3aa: CASSKEFSGTLITPQHF

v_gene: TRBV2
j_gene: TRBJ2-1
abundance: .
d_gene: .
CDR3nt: TGTGCCAGCAGCCCACTGGCGGAACAGGGCCCGTTCTTC
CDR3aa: CASSPLAEQGPFF

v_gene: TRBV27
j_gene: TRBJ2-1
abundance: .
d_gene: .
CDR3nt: TGTGCCAGCACCTCCACTCGGGGGTCACGGGAGCAGTTCTTC
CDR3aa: CASTSTRGSREQFF

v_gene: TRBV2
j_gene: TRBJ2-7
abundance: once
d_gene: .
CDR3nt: TGTGCCAGCAGTGCGCGGACCTACGAGCAGTACTTC
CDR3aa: CASSARTYEQYF

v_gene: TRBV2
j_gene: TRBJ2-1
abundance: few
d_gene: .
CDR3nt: TGTGCCAGCAGGGCAGGGATAGGAGTCTACAATGAGCAGTTCTTC
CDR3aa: CASRAGIGVYNEQFF

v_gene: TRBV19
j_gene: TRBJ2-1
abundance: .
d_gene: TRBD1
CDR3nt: TGTGCCAGTAGAGGGATGACAGGGTTCGACAATGAGCAGTTCTTC
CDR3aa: CASRGMTGFDNEQFF

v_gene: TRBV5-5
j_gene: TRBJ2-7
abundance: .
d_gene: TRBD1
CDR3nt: TGTGCCAGCAGCGACGAGGCAGGGGGTCGGGGTATAATCTACGAGCAGTACTTC
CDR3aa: CASSDEAGGRGIIYEQYF

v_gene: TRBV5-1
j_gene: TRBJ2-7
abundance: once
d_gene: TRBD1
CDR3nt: TGCGCCAGCAGCTTGACGTCGGGACAGGGTTCCGAGCAGTACTTC
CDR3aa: CASSLTSGQGSEQYF

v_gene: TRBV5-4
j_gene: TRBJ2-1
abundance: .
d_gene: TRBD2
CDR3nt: TGTGCCAGCAGCCGACTAGCTTCAGGGCCCGAGTACAATGAGCAGTTCTTC
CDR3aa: CASSRLASGPEYNEQFF

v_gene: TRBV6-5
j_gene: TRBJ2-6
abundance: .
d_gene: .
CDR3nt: TGTGCCAGCAGTTCCAGGGTGAGCGGGGCCAACGTCCTGACTTTC
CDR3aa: CASSSRVSGANVLTF

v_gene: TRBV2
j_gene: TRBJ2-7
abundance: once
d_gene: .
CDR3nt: TGTGCCAGCAGTGAAGAGGGGGTGCGGGAGCAGTACTTC
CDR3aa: CASSEEGVREQYF

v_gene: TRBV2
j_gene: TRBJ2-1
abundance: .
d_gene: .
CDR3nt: TGTGCCAGCAGTGAAAGACTGAGAAACAATGAGCAGTTCTTC
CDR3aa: CASSERLRNNEQFF

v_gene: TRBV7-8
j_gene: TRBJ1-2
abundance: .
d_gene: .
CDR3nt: TGTGCCAGCAGCTTATTGGAAGGGGCTAATAACTATGGCTACACCTTC
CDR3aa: CASSLLEGANNYGYTF

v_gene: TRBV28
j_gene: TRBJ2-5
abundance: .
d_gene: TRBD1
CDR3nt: TGTGCCAGCAGTTCCCCGGGACAGGGATTAGAGACCCAGTACTTC
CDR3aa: CASSSPGQGLETQYF

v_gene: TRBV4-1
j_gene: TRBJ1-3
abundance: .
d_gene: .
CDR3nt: TGCGCCAGCAGCTACGGTGCGGGGACTCGTCGTGGGGACACCATATATTTT
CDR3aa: CASSYGAGTRRGDTIYF

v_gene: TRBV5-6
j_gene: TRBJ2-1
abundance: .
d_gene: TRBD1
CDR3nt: TGTGCCAGCAGCTCCGGACAGGCGAACAATGAGCAGTTCTTC
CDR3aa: CASSSGQANNEQFF

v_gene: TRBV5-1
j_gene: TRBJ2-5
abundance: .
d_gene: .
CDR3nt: TGCGCCAGCAGCTTGCTCGTGGGAGAAGGAGAGACCCAGTACTTC
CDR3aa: CASSLLVGEGETQYF

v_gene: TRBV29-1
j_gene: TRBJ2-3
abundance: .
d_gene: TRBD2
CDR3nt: TGCAGCGCCGTAGGACTAGCGGGAGGGGGAAGCACAGATACGCAGTATTTT
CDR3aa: CSAVGLAGGGSTDTQYF

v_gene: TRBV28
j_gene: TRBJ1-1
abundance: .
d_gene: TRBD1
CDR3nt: TGTGCCAGCAGTTCTAGACAGGGACACACTGAAGCTTTCTTT
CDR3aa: CASSSRQGHTEAFF

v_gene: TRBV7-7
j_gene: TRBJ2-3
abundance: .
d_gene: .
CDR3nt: TGTGCTAGCAGCTTGGGCGCACCCACAGATACGCAGTATTTT
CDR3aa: CASSLGAPTDTQYF

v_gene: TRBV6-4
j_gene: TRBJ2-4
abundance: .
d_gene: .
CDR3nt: TGTGCCAGCAGTGACTCGGCTAGGGGCATTCAGTACTTC
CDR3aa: CASSDSARGIQYF

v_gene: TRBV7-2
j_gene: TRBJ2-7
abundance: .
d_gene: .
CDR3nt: TGTGCCAGCAGCTTAGCCATTGGGGCCGAGCAGTACTTC
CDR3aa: CASSLAIGAEQYF